Ten or more counts support the clone carrying this T cell receptor beta chain. Its antigen is not identified. The V and J ends lost 3 bases and 2 bases respectively, with 10 bases between them. This CDR3 is 13 amino acids long. CDR1 and CDR2 from the germline V gene are DFQATT and SNEGSKA (reference sequence). Breast cancer patients provided tissue from their axillary draining lymph nodes. The sample is drawn from a study of breast tumors, draining lymph nodes, adjacent tissues. Regarding the study as a whole: Tumor TCR diversity was below lymph nodes but above nontumor tissue.

Using its own MiXCR run on the multiplex PCR reads, TCRdb lists one record per CDR3 protein. Among some 100,000 distinct CDR3 sequences listed, 21% were seen once. The chain joins TRBV20-1 to TRBJ1-2; D unresolved. This sequence was found in a female donor with breast cancer. Some clones in this sample may be carry-over from other donors' samples. Sample: axillary lymph node tissue. CDR3 loop: CSASTTLNYGYTF. CDR3 coding DNA: TGCAGTGCTAGTACTACACTGAACTATGGCTACACCTTC.